Presented here are 9 T cell receptor beta chains from one specimen sequenced in a study of somatic mutations in cytotoxic T cells in rheumatoid arthritis. Here immunoSEQ multiplex PCR was the method, and the copy in TCRdb shows in-frame clones only, minus some. The profile shows fewer than 15,000 clones, around 70% of them singletons. Sequences were obtained from CD8+ T cells sorted from blood. The receptors were gathered from an adult with rheumatoid arthritis.

The chain links TRBV6-6 to TRBJ2-2, with D maybe TRBD2 (6 bases). The CDR3 runs 15 residues. Germline V gives CDR1 MNHNY, CDR2 SVGAGI (reference sequence). Trimming cost V 5 bases and J 3 bases, with 13 bases left between them. The CDR3 DNA sequence: TGTGCCAGCAGTGGCCGGGACTCATACACCGGGGAGCTGTTTTTT. Translation: CASSGRDSYTGELFF.

The chain combines TRBV9 with TRBJ2-7, with a possible D match to TRBD1 (6 bases). Germline loops: CDR1 SGDLS, CDR2 YYNGEE. This CDR3 contains 15 residues. V shed 0 bases and J shed 3 bases, with 13 bases lying between them. CDR3 in amino acids: CASSVGQGPIYEQYF. CDR3 bases: TGTGCCAGCAGCGTAGGCCAGGGGCCAATCTACGAGCAGTACTTC.

The chain combines TRBV2 with TRBJ1-4; D ambiguous. V was cut by 4 bases and J by 5 bases, with 11 bases left in between. Germline lookup yields CDR1 SNHLY and CDR2 FYNNEI. CDR3 length equals 14 residues. The CDR3 DNA reads as TGTGCCAGCAGTGGAGGGCAGATAAATGAAAAACTGTTTTTT. This encodes CASSGGQINEKLFF. Drawing the rest from reference TRBV2 and TRBJ1-4, the complete variable domain is EPEVTQTPSHQVTQMGQEVILRCVPISNHLYFYWYRQILGQKVEFLVSFYNNEISEKSEIFDDQFSVERPDGSNFTLKIRSTKLEDSAMYFCASSGGQINEKLFFGSGTQLSVL.

The chain joins TRBV28 to TRBJ1-4, with a weak D call TRBD1 (5 bases). CDR3 length equals 14 residues. Trimming shortened V by 6 bases and J by 7 bases, and 15 bases separated the two germline ends. Germline lookup yields CDR1 MDHEN and CDR2 SYDVKM. The CDR3 reads CASSLPGTIEKLFF. For the CDR3, the DNA is TGTGCCAGCAGCTTACCGGGGACGATTGAAAAACTGTTTTTT.

This clone appeared a few times. Compared with germline, one end of the junction differs, possibly owing to a read error. The chain's CDR3 is CASSLDQWETQYF. CDR3 sequence (DNA): TGTGCTAGCAGCTTGGACCAATGGGAGACCCAGTACTTC. The V call is TRBV7-7, the J call TRBJ2-5; D call uncertain. Germline V gives CDR1 SSHAT, CDR2 FNYEAQ (reference sequence). This CDR3 has 13 amino acids.

The chain couples TRBV27 to TRBJ2-1; TRBD1 aligns across 10 bases. The germline V gene encodes CDR1 MNHEY and CDR2 SMNVEV (reference sequence). Trimming at V came to 3 bases and at J to 6 bases, leaving 2 bases not matched to a gene. The CDR3 loop spans 14 amino acids. Here the CDR3 reads CASSFGTGVNEQFF. DNA of the CDR3: TGTGCCAGCAGTTTTGGGACAGGGGTCAATGAGCAGTTCTTC.

This clone was observed a handful of times. The V call is TRBV30, the J call TRBJ1-6; the match to TRBD1 covers 8 bases. The V segment lost 5 bases and the J segment 10 bases; nucleotides outside the gene matches: 7. The CDR3 has 13 residues. Germline V gene lookup returns CDR1 GTSNPN and CDR2 SVGIG (reference sequence). The CDR3 loop reads CAWDGQGRSPLHF. DNA for the CDR3: TGTGCCTGGGATGGACAGGGAAGGTCACCCCTCCACTTT.

The sample holds a few counts of this clone. This chain joins TRBV4-1 and TRBJ2-5, with D unclear. CDR3 length equals 14 residues. The germline V gene has CDR1 MGHRA and CDR2 YSYEKL. V lost 4 bases and J lost 5, with 14 bases in between. Here the CDR3 DNA reads TGCGCCAGCAGCCGCGGTTCGAGCAGGGAGACCCAGTACTTC. It yields the protein CASSRGSSRETQYF.

The V gene is TRBV11-3, the J gene TRBJ1-2; no clear D. Germline V gene data show CDR1 as SGHNT and CDR2 as YENEEA. V lost 0 bases to trimming and J lost 0 bases, with 8 bases between them. This CDR3 has 15 amino acids. The CDR3 sequence: CASSLETETNYGYTF. The CDR3 DNA reads TGTGCCAGCAGCTTAGAAACCGAAACTAACTATGGCTACACCTTC.